This passage covers 27 T cell receptor beta chains from one sample sequenced in a study of shared clonotypes between healthy human individuals. The repertoire was sequenced with immunoSEQ multiplex PCR; TCRdb's copy has only in-frame clones and lacks some. The sample has approximately 510,000 clones, about four fifths seen once. The sequencing input was PBMCs. The receptors stem from a woman aged 40 to 55 in good health. Some clones in this sample may be carry-over from other donors' samples.

A few counts support this clone. The rearrangement joins TRBV19 to TRBJ1-5, with D unclear. The CDR3 totals 15 residues. V shed 1 base and J shed 4 bases, with 11 bases lying between them. Germline V gene sequence: CDR1 LNHDA, CDR2 SQIVND (reference sequence). The CDR3 sequence is CASSIATGGNQPQHF. The DNA for the CDR3 is TGTGCCAGTAGTATAGCAACTGGTGGTAATCAGCCCCAGCATTTT.

The CDR3: CASSSQGYYGYTF. In DNA, the CDR3 is TGTGCCAGCAGCTCCCAGGGGTACTATGGCTACACCTTC. The V and J genes are TRBV11-2 and TRBJ1-2; TRBD1 might be the D (6 bases). The CDR3 extends over 13 amino acids. Germline V CDR1 and CDR2: SGHAT, FQNNGV. V was pared by 4 bases and J by 3 bases, with 9 bases between.

J is TRBJ2-5 and V is TRBV2; TRBD1 agrees at 12 bases. Germline V gene lookup returns CDR1 SNHLY and CDR2 FYNNEI. Germline trimming cut 5 bases from V and 4 bases from J; bases unmatched to any gene: 11. CDR3 length: 17 amino acids. CDR3 loop: CASSKWLGQGAGETQYF. The CDR3 DNA reads TGTGCCAGCAGTAAATGGTTGGGACAGGGGGCCGGAGAGACCCAGTACTTC.

This clone has only a few counts. This could be a read error, since a much larger clone is one nucleotide away. The same CDR3 also results from other DNA sequences found in this sample. J is TRBJ2-2 and V is TRBV6-1; tentatively, D is TRBD1 (6 bases). Germline assignment: CDR1 MNHNS and CDR2 SASEGT. The CDR3 extends over 14 amino acids. Trimming took 1 base from V and 3 from J, leaving 6 bases between them. As DNA, the CDR3 is TGTGCCAGCAGTGAAGGGACAGACACCGGGGAGCTGTTTTTT. Translating it yields CASSEGTDTGELFF.

The chain employs TRBV6-1 and TRBJ2-1; weak D call: TRBD2 (6 bases). Trimming took off 7 bases at V and 1 base at J, with 11 bases between the two ends. The CDR3 has 14 residues. The germline gives CDR1 MNHNS, CDR2 SASEGT. The DNA of the CDR3 is TGTGCCAGCACTGGTAGCGGATCCTACAATGAGCAGTTCTTC. Amino acid sequence: CASTGSGSYNEQFF.

This clone turned up a few times. The rearrangement links TRBV29-1 to TRBJ2-2; 12 bases fit TRBD2. V was clipped by 8 bases and J by 7 bases; unmatched bases: 8. The CDR3 is 14 residues long. In germline, CDR1 is SQVTM, CDR2 ANQGSEA. As DNA, the CDR3 is TGCAGCTCGCGACTAGCGGGAGAGGGCGGGGAGCTGTTTTTT. This encodes CSSRLAGEGGELFF.

This clone appeared a single time. This chain connects TRBV5-8 to TRBJ2-3; D gene unclear. Germline V gene sequence: CDR1 SGHTS, CDR2 YDEGEE. This CDR3 is built from 13 residues. The V gene lost 7 bases and the J gene lost 0 bases, with 9 bases spanning the gap. Here the CDR3 DNA reads TGTGCCAGCGGCACCCTGAGCACAGATACGCAGTATTTT. Amino acid sequence: CASGTLSTDTQYF. Filled out from reference TRBV5-8 and TRBJ2-3, the complete variable domain reads EAGVTQSPTHLIKTRGQQATLRCSPISGHTSVYWYQQALGLGLQFLLWYDEGEERNRGNFPPRFSGRQFPNYSSELNVNALELEDSALYLCASGTLSTDTQYFGPGTRLTVL.

The chain carries TRBV7-2 and TRBJ1-1, with a tentative D call TRBD1 (6 bases). The germline V gene has CDR1 SGHTA and CDR2 FQGNSA. V lost 2 bases and J 1 base, leaving 20 bases between the germline ends. CDR3 length: 18 residues. The CDR3 loop reads CASSLPSGAGKANTEAFF. The CDR3 region has the DNA TGTGCCAGCAGCTTACCGTCGGGGGCAGGGAAAGCGAACACTGAAGCTTTCTTT.

This sequence joins TRBV29-1 and TRBJ1-1; a possible D gene is TRBD1 (5 bases). The germline CDR1 and CDR2 sequences are SQVTM and ANQGSEA. The CDR3 totals 12 residues. The V and J ends lost 4 bases and 7 bases respectively, with 13 bases between them. Here the CDR3 DNA reads TGCAGCGTTGCAGGCAGGGAAAATGAAGCTTTCTTT. The encoded protein is CSVAGRENEAFF.

J is TRBJ2-7 and V is TRBV6-5; D gene unclear. The CDR3 is 13 residues long. V lost 5 bases, J lost 6 bases, and 14 bases lay in between. Germline V lookup: CDR1 MNHEY, CDR2 SVGAGI. CDR3 DNA: TGTGCCAGCAGTAAGAGACGAGAGACCGAGCAGTACTTC. It translates to CASSKRRETEQYF.

This clone was recorded only once. The V and J genes are TRBV7-9 and TRBJ2-1, with 9 bases aligning to TRBD2. The CDR3 is 17 amino acids. CDR1 SEHNR and CDR2 FQNEAQ come from the germline V gene (reference sequence). As DNA, the CDR3 is TGTACTCCCGGGCCGGGAATAGCGGGAGATGGAATCAATGAGCAGTTCTTC. Translated, it gives CTPGPGIAGDGINEQFF.

This chain uses TRBV10-2 with TRBJ2-7; 7 bases are shared with TRBD2. From germline, CDR1 is WSHSY and CDR2 SAAADI. CDR3 size: 13 residues. The V gene end was trimmed by 6 bases and the J gene end by 3 bases; junction bases not matched to a gene: 5. CDR3 nucleotides: TGCGCCAGCAGCGCGGGGAGGGGCTACGAGCAGTACTTC. It encodes CASSAGRGYEQYF.

This clone was seen many times. This rearrangement joins TRBV27 to TRBJ2-7; 8 bases match TRBD1. CDR1 and CDR2 (germline): MNHEY, SMNVEV (reference sequence). J lost 0 bases, V lost 6 bases, and 7 bases had no gene match. The CDR3 is 15 residues long. CDR3: CASRRTGLSSYEQYF. The CDR3 region has the DNA TGTGCCAGCAGGCGGACAGGGTTGAGCTCCTACGAGCAGTACTTC.

The chain joins TRBV10-2 to TRBJ2-3; tentative D call: TRBD2 (11 bases). Germline CDR1 and CDR2: WSHSY and SAAADI. This CDR3 has 20 amino acids. The V end was cut by 3 bases, the J end by 6 bases, with 31 bases between. CDR3 DNA: TGCGCCAGCAGTGAAGGACAGGGGGGAAGGCTAGCGGGAGGAGACGATACGCAGTATTTT. Amino acids: CASSEGQGGRLAGGDDTQYF.

This sequence joins TRBV18 and TRBJ2-6, with D perhaps matching TRBD1 (6 bases). Germline V gene sequence: CDR1 KGHSH, CDR2 LQKENI. This CDR3 is built from 17 residues. Trimming took 2 bases from V and 0 from J, leaving 11 bases between them. The CDR3 DNA sequence: TGTGCCAGCTCACCAGGACAGCCGAACTCTGGGGCCAACGTCCTGACTTTC. Amino acid sequence: CASSPGQPNSGANVLTF. Supplemented by reference TRBV18 and TRBJ2-6, the full variable domain reads NAGVMQNPRHLVRRRGQEARLRCSPMKGHSHVYWYRQLPEEGLKFMVYLQKENIIDESGMPKERFSAEFPKEGPSILRIQQVVRGDSAAYFCASSPGQPNSGANVLTFGAGSRLTVL.

The chain couples TRBV30 to TRBJ2-1; 7 bases align to TRBD2. The V gene end was trimmed by 3 bases and the J gene end by 3 bases; junction bases not matched to a gene: 5. The CDR3 consists of 14 residues. Germline V gene data show CDR1 as GTSNPN and CDR2 as SVGIG (reference sequence). CDR3 amino acids: CAWRGGSSYNEQFF. The CDR3 nucleotides read TGTGCCTGGAGGGGCGGGAGCAGCTACAATGAGCAGTTCTTC.

At least ten counts were recorded for this clone. The V and J genes are TRBV4-3 and TRBJ2-7; the D call may be TRBD1 or TRBD2 (5 bases each). This CDR3 spans 13 amino acids. Germline assignment: CDR1 LGHNA and CDR2 YSLEER. Trimming stripped 0 bases from V and 7 bases from J, with 10 bases between. CDR3 amino acids: CASSQDWGIEQYF. Written as DNA, the CDR3 is TGCGCCAGCAGCCAAGATTGGGGGATAGAGCAGTACTTC.

J is TRBJ1-1 and V is TRBV2; D unclear. Germline loops: CDR1 SNHLY, CDR2 FYNNEI. This CDR3 has 13 amino acids. The germline V and J ends were trimmed by 4 bases and 6 bases, with 12 bases remaining between them. CDR3 amino acids: CASSVGDNAEAFF. The CDR3 coding sequence is TGTGCCAGCAGTGTAGGAGACAACGCTGAAGCTTTCTTT.

The rearrangement joins TRBV15 to TRBJ1-5; D unclear. Trimming cost V 0 bases and J 4 bases, with 4 bases left between them. Germline CDR1 reads LNHNV; CDR2 reads YYDKDF (reference sequence). This CDR3 is built from 13 residues. This CDR3 is CATSRDQNQPQHF. CDR3 DNA: TGTGCCACCAGCAGAGATCAGAATCAGCCCCAGCATTTT.

The chain employs TRBV14 and TRBJ2-5; 8 nucleotides match TRBD1. The CDR3 is made up of 16 amino acids. Germline V lookup: CDR1 SGHDN, CDR2 FVKESK. With 5 bases clipped from V and 0 bases from J, the junction kept 8 bases outside the gene matches. CDR3 sequence (DNA): TGTGCCAGCAGCTTCCAGACAGGGGCATACCAAGAGACCCAGTACTTC. It specifies CASSFQTGAYQETQYF.

The chain links TRBV27 to TRBJ2-3; D is tentatively TRBD1 or TRBD2 (7 bases each). Germline loops: CDR1 MNHEY, CDR2 SMNVEV (reference sequence). The CDR3 totals 14 residues. V shed 3 bases and J shed 5 bases, with 12 bases lying between them. The CDR3 DNA reads as TGTGCCAGCAGTTTGGCAGGGGGGGTAGATACGCAGTATTTT. Protein product: CASSLAGGVDTQYF.

The V gene is TRBV2, the J gene TRBJ2-1, with 9 nucleotides matching TRBD2. Germline assignment: CDR1 SNHLY and CDR2 FYNNEI. CDR3 length: 14 amino acids. J lost 4 bases, V lost 4 bases, and 2 bases had no gene match. CDR3 sequence: CASSGSGRYNEQFF. The CDR3 nucleotides are TGTGCCAGCAGTGGCAGCGGGAGGTACAATGAGCAGTTCTTC.

The chain combines TRBV5-1 with TRBJ2-2; 8 bases map to TRBD1. Looked up from germline, CDR1 is SGHRS and CDR2 is YFSETQ. The CDR3 sequence is 17 residues long. The V gene end was trimmed by 4 bases and the J gene end by 0 bases; junction bases not matched to a gene: 8. In DNA form, the CDR3 reads TGCGCCAGCAGCGTAACAGGGGGGTCGGCGAACACCGGGGAGCTGTTTTTT. Protein product: CASSVTGGSANTGELFF.

In this sample, this clone turned up a few times. The chain joins TRBV30 to TRBJ1-1; no clear D. Germline V gene data show CDR1 as GTSNPN and CDR2 as SVGIG (reference sequence). CDR3 length: 16 amino acids. V shed 0 bases and J shed 1 base, with 15 bases lying between them. The CDR3 region has the DNA TGTGCCTGGAGTGTACCGTCCCCTTCGGGGAACACTGAAGCTTTCTTT. It specifies CAWSVPSPSGNTEAFF.

V is TRBV10-3 and J is TRBJ2-3; 8 nucleotides align to TRBD1. The CDR3 consists of 14 residues. Per germline, CDR1 ENHRY and CDR2 SYGVKD. V shed 6 bases and J 5 bases; nucleotides not matched to a gene: 7. CDR3 bases: TGTGCCATCAGCACGGACAGGGAAATAGATACGCAGTATTTT. Protein: CAISTDREIDTQYF.

This clone was seen just once. The J gene is TRBJ2-1, the V gene TRBV30, with D tentatively TRBD1 (6 bases). This CDR3 region has 13 residues. Germline loops: CDR1 GTSNPN, CDR2 SVGIG (reference sequence). V shed 2 bases and J shed 9 bases, with 14 bases lying between them. In DNA, the CDR3 is TGTGCCTGGAGTAGGGCAGGGGTGGGTGAGCAGTTCTTC. This translates into CAWSRAGVGEQFF.

This chain connects TRBV7-2 to TRBJ2-1; the D is unclear. The germline gives CDR1 SGHTA, CDR2 FQGNSA. V lost 1 base and J lost 5, with 12 bases in between. The CDR3 runs to 15 residues. DNA of the CDR3: TGTGCCAGCAGCTTAGAGTACAGAAACAACAATGAGCAGTTCTTC. This gives the protein CASSLEYRNNNEQFF. The full variable domain, its missing parts supplied by reference TRBV7-2 and TRBJ2-1, is GAGVSQSPSNKVTEKGKDVELRCDPISGHTALYWYRQSLGQGLEFLIYFQGNSAPDKSGLPSDRFSAERTGGSVSTLTIQRTQQEDSAVYLCASSLEYRNNNEQFFGPGTRLTVL.